This T cell receptor beta chain is from a study of shared T cell receptors in the human thymus. Generated by immunoSEQ multiplex PCR, the TCRdb table keeps only in-frame clones and is missing some. The table shows 550,000 to 800,000 clones, with approximately 83% occurring only once. Between the trimmed V and J ends, which lost 6 bases and 9 bases, there was a span of 15 bases. There are 13 residues in the CDR3. Germline values: CDR1 MNHEY, CDR2 SMNVEV (reference sequence). The same data also contributed to another study, on human thymus T cells. This second study notes: It was healthy Finnish infants having corrective surgery for congenital heart defects who were the donors. Thymus tissue for the work was resected from patients undergoing corrective heart surgery. Thymic and blood repertoires appeared to carry a bias in their V and J gene usage. In unrelated individuals, thymic repertoires overlapped highly, according to related research.

The material sequenced was thymocytes. The clonotype comes from a girl under two years old with a congenital heart defect. The chain recombines TRBV27 with TRBJ1-5; D gene uncertain. The DNA for the CDR3 is TGTGCCAGCAGCCGCTTGGTAGCGGGGCCCCAGCATTTT. Protein sequence: CASSRLVAGPQHF.